Listed below are T cell receptor beta chains from one sample, sequenced in a study of CD8 T cells in ankylosing spondylitis. TCRdb reanalysed the 5' RACE reads using MiXCR and keeps one entry per CDR3 protein. The sample records more than 650,000 distinct CDR3 sequences, around 11% being singletons. The sequencing sample was made of blood, either unsorted or a sorted T cell fraction (not recorded which). The receptor source for this set is a male donor with ankylosing spondylitis. CDR3s include the opening cysteine and the closing phenylalanine or tryptophan. D genes are given only for firm matches. The size entry is marked missing in some rows and otherwise reads once, few, many or a size class.

j_call,clone_size,cdr3_length,d_call,v_call,cdr3_nt,cdr3_aa
TRBJ1-4,few,16,TRBD1,TRBV4-3,TGCGCCAGCAGCCAGCAAGGGACAGGGGGCTATGAAAAACTGTTTTTT,CASSQQGTGGYEKLFF
TRBJ2-5,many,14,TRBD1,TRBV20-1,TGCAGTGCACCTAGGACAGGGGTTTATGAGACCCAGTACTTC,CSAPRTGVYETQYF
TRBJ2-3,.,16,TRBD1,TRBV5-1,TGCGCCAGCAGCTCGGGCGGACAGGCCAACACAGATACGCAGTATTTT,CASSSGGQANTDTQYF
TRBJ2-1,.,15,TRBD1,TRBV7-9,TGTGCCAGCAGCCGGGGACAGGGGCAGGGCAATGAGCAGTTCTTC,CASSRGQGQGNEQFF
TRBJ2-2,few,15,.,TRBV5-1,TGCGCCAGCAGCTTGGAGAGCGGGAACACCGGGGAGCTGTTTTTT,CASSLESGNTGELFF
TRBJ1-1,few,16,TRBD1,TRBV20-1,TGCAGTGCTAGAGTTCCCCGGACAGGGAGCACACACGAAGCTTTCTTT,CSARVPRTGSTHEAFF
TRBJ1-1,many,13,.,TRBV12-3/TRBV12-4,TGTGCCAGCAGGGCTCGTTCGAACACTGAAGCTTTCTTT,CASRARSNTEAFF
TRBJ2-7,many,14,TRBD1,TRBV12-3/TRBV12-4,TGTGCCAGCAGACCAACTACAGGGGGAAGAGAGCAGTACTTC,CASRPTTGGREQYF
TRBJ2-3,.,16,.,TRBV5-1,TGTGCCAGCAGCTTGAACGGCGGACCCCTCTGGGATACGCAGTATTTT,CASSLNGGPLWDTQYF
TRBJ2-7,.,15,.,TRBV20-1,TGCAGTGCTAGAGATCTGTACTATCGACGGTACGAGCAGTACTTC,CSARDLYYRRYEQYF
TRBJ2-1,few,16,TRBD2,TRBV7-2,TGTGCCAGCAGCTTACGTGCGGGGGGGCCGAACAATGAGCAGTTCTTC,CASSLRAGGPNNEQFF
TRBJ1-1,many,11,TRBD1,TRBV20-1,TGCAGTGCTAGAGGGACAGGGAGGGCTTTCTTT,CSARGTGRAFF
TRBJ2-4,few,14,.,TRBV7-9,TGTGCCAGCAGCTTTGGGGGATACAGGGGACTGCAGTACTTC,CASSFGGYRGLQYF
TRBJ1-5,.,14,TRBD1,TRBV2,TGTGCCAGCAGTGAAGGGGACAGGGATCAGCCCCAGCATTTT,CASSEGDRDQPQHF
TRBJ2-3,few,15,TRBD1,TRBV20-1,TGCAGTGCTAGAGTGGGGACAGGGGCGCCCGATACGCAGTATTTT,CSARVGTGAPDTQYF
TRBJ2-5,few,12,.,TRBV6-2/TRBV6-3,TGTGCCAGCAGCCCTCGGAGGGGGACCCAGTACTTC,CASSPRRGTQYF
TRBJ2-1,few,14,.,TRBV6-1,TGTGCCAGCAGGGGAACCGGACCCTGGGGTGAGCAGTTCTTC,CASRGTGPWGEQFF
TRBJ1-2,.,12,.,TRBV28,TGTGCCAGCAGTTTATTGTCAGGGGAGGGCACCTTC,CASSLLSGEGTF
TRBJ1-6,.,15,.,TRBV25-1,TGTGCCAGCAGTCCTCAGTGGGGGGCGGGCTGGCCCCTCCACTTT,CASSPQWGAGWPLHF
TRBJ2-2,.,16,TRBD2,TRBV5-1,TGCGCCAGCAGCTCGGGGGGGACCCTGAACACCGGGGAGCTGTTTTTT,CASSSGGTLNTGELFF
TRBJ1-1,few,14,.,TRBV11-2,TGTGCCAGCAGCTCGAGGGGCACTGACACTGAAGCTTTCTTT,CASSSRGTDTEAFF
TRBJ1-1,.,17,TRBD1,TRBV28,TGTGCCAGCAGATTAACAGGGGTGAGAGCCATGAACACTGAAGCTTTCTTT,CASRLTGVRAMNTEAFF
TRBJ2-2,.,14,.,TRBV5-1,TGCGCCAGCAGCCCCAGGGTCGTAGCCGGGGAGCTGTTTTTT,CASSPRVVAGELFF
TRBJ1-1,few,17,.,TRBV10-3,TGTGCCATCAGTGAGGGTAGAGGGCAGGGCTATGTTGGTGAAGCTTTCTTT,CAISEGRGQGYVGEAFF
TRBJ2-5,few,11,.,TRBV20-1,TGCAGTGCTAACGAGCAGGAGACCCAGTACTTC,CSANEQETQYF
TRBJ2-7,many,13,.,TRBV5-1,TGCGCCAGCAGGGCCGGAACGATCGAGCCTCAGTACTTC,CASRAGTIEPQYF
TRBJ2-5,many,15,TRBD1,TRBV7-2,TGTGCCAGCAGACAGTTCAGGGGGCCCGGAGAGACCCAGTACTTC,CASRQFRGPGETQYF
TRBJ2-7,once,13,.,TRBV7-6,TGTGCCAGCAGCTTAGAGGTTTATGGTGAGCAGTACTTC,CASSLEVYGEQYF
TRBJ2-2,few,14,.,TRBV5-1,TGCGCCAGCAGCTTCGGGGAATACACCGGGGAGCTGTTTTTT,CASSFGEYTGELFF
TRBJ2-3,.,13,TRBD1,TRBV28,TGTGCCAGTAGAGTCCGGGACAGAGAAACGGGGTATTTT,CASRVRDRETGYF
TRBJ2-3,.,15,.,TRBV9,TGTGCCAGCAGCGTAGGGGGACCCCTGGCAGATACGCAGTATTTT,CASSVGGPLADTQYF
TRBJ2-7,many,13,.,TRBV29-1,TGCAGCGCACGACACCCAACGACCTACGAGCAGTACTTC,CSARHPTTYEQYF
TRBJ2-7,few,13,.,TRBV6-2/TRBV6-3,TGTGCCAGCAGTCGACCCCTTAGCTACGAGCAGTACTTC,CASSRPLSYEQYF
TRBJ2-1,few,14,.,TRBV18,TGTGCCAGCTCACCCTCGGGGCCGAGGGATGAGCAGTTCTTC,CASSPSGPRDEQFF
TRBJ1-1,.,14,.,TRBV28,TGTGCCAGCAGTTTGCGGCCATCAGGCACTGAAGCTTTCTTT,CASSLRPSGTEAFF
TRBJ1-4,.,16,.,TRBV5-5,TGTGCCAGCAGCTTGGCCTCGGCAGTAACTAATGAAAAACTGTTTTTT,CASSLASAVTNEKLFF
TRBJ2-7,.,15,TRBD2,TRBV7-2,TGTGCCAGCAGCTTTGGAGCGGGAGAGTACTACGAGCAGTACTTC,CASSFGAGEYYEQYF